Given below is one T cell receptor beta chain in context. The target antigen is unknown. This sample was included in a study of response to subunit inactivated influenza vaccine. General study points: Authors suggested each seasonal flu vaccination may recruit only limited numbers of new T cells.

V dropped 2 bases and J dropped 3; count of bases not matched to a gene: 10. The CDR3 covers 16 residues. Germline CDR1 is SQVTM and CDR2 is ANQGSEA. TCRdb fed the RT-PCR reads into MiXCR, producing one record per CDR3 protein. This sample has some 520,000 distinct CDR3 sequences, with approximately 15% found just once. The TCR sequence derives from a man aged 50 to 69 who received an inactivated influenza vaccine. The chain joins TRBV29-1 to TRBJ2-3, with 8 bases identical to TRBD2. The source was CD4+ T cells sorted from PBMCs, collected roughly 24 months after vaccination. CDR3: CSVERNAGGGTDTQYF. The CDR3 DNA is TGCAGCGTTGAACGGAATGCGGGAGGAGGAACAGATACGCAGTATTTT.